The rows below give T cell receptor beta chains drawn from one sample of a study of T cell repertoires in cytomegalovirus infection. TCRdb re-derived calls from the reads in MiXCR, one entry per CDR3 protein. The sample carries hundreds of thousands of distinct CDR3 sequences, over 25% recorded once. No antigen has been assigned to these receptors. The sequenced sample was cultured CD8+ T cells from PBMCs, obtained from culture after CMV antigen stimulation. The receptor set was obtained from a human donor in good health (CMV status not recorded). Some clones in this sample may be carry-over from other donors' samples. The CDR3 runs from the conserved cysteine through the conserved F or W. A D gene is named only where the DNA matches it firmly. Only part of the rows carry a size: once, few, many, or a class if the clone is expanded.

CDR3 length: 13
J gene: TRBJ2-3
D gene: .
clone size: .
V gene: TRBV7-9
CDR3 DNA: TGTGCCAGCAGCTCCACAGGGTGGGATACGCAGTATTTT
CDR3 protein: CASSSTGWDTQYF

CDR3 length: 17
J gene: TRBJ2-6
D gene: .
clone size: once
V gene: TRBV6-8
CDR3 DNA: TGTGCCAGCAGTTATTCTCCAGGGGCTCTTGGGGCCAACGTCCTGACTTTC
CDR3 protein: CASSYSPGALGANVLTF

CDR3 length: 15
J gene: TRBJ1-1
D gene: .
clone size: .
V gene: TRBV5-6
CDR3 DNA: TGTGCCAGCAGCTTGGCCGGGGGATTTCACACTGAAGCTTTCTTT
CDR3 protein: CASSLAGGFHTEAFF

CDR3 length: 18
J gene: TRBJ2-3
D gene: TRBD2
clone size: few
V gene: TRBV4-1
CDR3 DNA: TGCGCCAGCAGCCAAGAAGAAGGTAGCGGGGGGGACGCAGATACGCAGTATTTT
CDR3 protein: CASSQEEGSGGDADTQYF

CDR3 length: 16
J gene: TRBJ2-3
D gene: .
clone size: .
V gene: TRBV19
CDR3 DNA: TGTGCCAGTAGTATAGATGAAGGAATCGCCACAGATACGCAGTATTTT
CDR3 protein: CASSIDEGIATDTQYF

CDR3 length: 17
J gene: TRBJ2-1
D gene: .
clone size: .
V gene: TRBV20-1
CDR3 DNA: TGCAGTGCTAGGGATTTGGAGGGACCGAGCTCCTACAATGAGCAGTTCTTC
CDR3 protein: CSARDLEGPSSYNEQFF

CDR3 length: 15
J gene: TRBJ1-6
D gene: TRBD1
clone size: few
V gene: TRBV27
CDR3 DNA: TGTGCCAGCAGGGGACAGGCTGCCTATAATTCACCCCTCCACTTT
CDR3 protein: CASRGQAAYNSPLHF

CDR3 length: 17
J gene: TRBJ2-1
D gene: TRBD1
clone size: few
V gene: TRBV11-2
CDR3 DNA: TGTGCCAGCAGCTTATTGCAGACAGGGCGCTCCTACAATGAGCAGTTCTTC
CDR3 protein: CASSLLQTGRSYNEQFF

CDR3 length: 15
J gene: TRBJ1-2
D gene: .
clone size: many
V gene: TRBV12-3/TRBV12-4
CDR3 DNA: TGTGCCAGCAGCCCGGGTCGGGGGCCCAACTATGGCTACACCTTC
CDR3 protein: CASSPGRGPNYGYTF

CDR3 length: 12
J gene: TRBJ2-7
D gene: .
clone size: .
V gene: TRBV12-3/TRBV12-4
CDR3 DNA: TGTGCCAGCAGTTTAGCGGTCTACGAGCAGTACTTC
CDR3 protein: CASSLAVYEQYF

CDR3 length: 16
J gene: TRBJ2-6
D gene: .
clone size: many
V gene: TRBV28
CDR3 DNA: TGTGCCAGCAGTTTAAACACAGGCTCTGGGGCCAACGTCCTGACTTTC
CDR3 protein: CASSLNTGSGANVLTF

CDR3 length: 13
J gene: TRBJ2-1
D gene: .
clone size: .
V gene: TRBV20-1
CDR3 DNA: TGCAGTGCTACCTACAAGCTCGTCAATGAGCAGTTCTTC
CDR3 protein: CSATYKLVNEQFF

CDR3 length: 13
J gene: TRBJ1-5
D gene: .
clone size: .
V gene: TRBV29-1
CDR3 DNA: TGCAGCGTTGACGAGGGAGAAGGTCAGCCCCAGCATTTT
CDR3 protein: CSVDEGEGQPQHF

CDR3 length: 16
J gene: TRBJ2-1
D gene: TRBD2
clone size: few
V gene: TRBV3-1
CDR3 DNA: TGTGCCAGCAGCCAAGATTTGGCGGGGGGCGGAAATGAGCAGTTCTTC
CDR3 protein: CASSQDLAGGGNEQFF

CDR3 length: 14
J gene: TRBJ2-7
D gene: TRBD1
clone size: .
V gene: TRBV19
CDR3 DNA: TGTGCCAGTAGTATTGGAGGACAGGACTACGAGCAGTACTTC
CDR3 protein: CASSIGGQDYEQYF

CDR3 length: 14
J gene: TRBJ2-7
D gene: .
clone size: .
V gene: TRBV7-9
CDR3 DNA: TGTGCCAGCAGCCAATCGACATGGATCCACGAGCAGTACTTC
CDR3 protein: CASSQSTWIHEQYF

CDR3 length: 14
J gene: TRBJ2-1
D gene: .
clone size: .
V gene: TRBV19
CDR3 DNA: TGTGCCAGTAGTATTCCTTCCCGCTACAATGAGCAGTTCTTC
CDR3 protein: CASSIPSRYNEQFF

CDR3 length: 15
J gene: TRBJ2-5
D gene: .
clone size: .
V gene: TRBV5-1
CDR3 DNA: TGCGCCAGCAGCAGGACAACCGGGACCCAAGAGACCCAGTACTTC
CDR3 protein: CASSRTTGTQETQYF

CDR3 length: 15
J gene: TRBJ2-7
D gene: .
clone size: .
V gene: TRBV13
CDR3 DNA: TGTGCCAGCAGCTTAGAGACCAGGGCGTCCTACGAGCAGTACTTC
CDR3 protein: CASSLETRASYEQYF

CDR3 length: 15
J gene: TRBJ2-7
D gene: TRBD1
clone size: .
V gene: TRBV4-1
CDR3 DNA: TGCGCCAGCAGCCAACTGACAGGGGCTGCCTACGAGCAGTACTTC
CDR3 protein: CASSQLTGAAYEQYF

CDR3 length: 17
J gene: TRBJ2-2
D gene: .
clone size: few
V gene: TRBV6-1
CDR3 DNA: TGTGCCAGCAGTGAAGTAACAGGGAGGAAGAACACCGGGGAGCTGTTTTTT
CDR3 protein: CASSEVTGRKNTGELFF

CDR3 length: 15
J gene: TRBJ1-1
D gene: .
clone size: few
V gene: TRBV7-6
CDR3 DNA: TGTGCCAGCAGCCCCGGGAGGGATGGGAACACTGAAGCTTTCTTT
CDR3 protein: CASSPGRDGNTEAFF

CDR3 length: 15
J gene: TRBJ2-5
D gene: .
clone size: .
V gene: TRBV7-6
CDR3 DNA: TGTGCCAGCAGCTCCTCCGCGGGGAGGCAAGAGACCCAGTACTTC
CDR3 protein: CASSSSAGRQETQYF

CDR3 length: 14
J gene: TRBJ2-5
D gene: TRBD1
clone size: .
V gene: TRBV9
CDR3 DNA: TGTGCCAGCAGCGGGACAGGGGGGCTAAAGACCCAGTACTTC
CDR3 protein: CASSGTGGLKTQYF

CDR3 length: 13
J gene: TRBJ1-1
D gene: .
clone size: .
V gene: TRBV2
CDR3 DNA: TGTGCCAGCAGTGATAGCAGGGGAACTGAAGCTTTCTTT
CDR3 protein: CASSDSRGTEAFF

CDR3 length: 13
J gene: TRBJ2-5
D gene: TRBD1
clone size: .
V gene: TRBV27
CDR3 DNA: TGTGCCAGCAGTTTGACAGGGACAGAGACCCAGTACTTC
CDR3 protein: CASSLTGTETQYF

CDR3 length: 14
J gene: TRBJ2-2
D gene: .
clone size: .
V gene: TRBV19
CDR3 DNA: TGTGCCAGTAGTATGTTGGGGAACACCGGGGAGCTGTTTTTT
CDR3 protein: CASSMLGNTGELFF

CDR3 length: 13
J gene: TRBJ1-5
D gene: TRBD1
clone size: few
V gene: TRBV6-1
CDR3 DNA: TGTGCCAGCGGACAGGGGGCCGTAGAGCCCCAGCATTTT
CDR3 protein: CASGQGAVEPQHF

CDR3 length: 15
J gene: TRBJ1-1
D gene: .
clone size: few
V gene: TRBV6-4
CDR3 DNA: TGTGCCAGCATCCTAGGAGCTCTCTGGAACACTGAAGCTTTCTTT
CDR3 protein: CASILGALWNTEAFF

CDR3 length: 14
J gene: TRBJ2-7
D gene: TRBD1
clone size: few
V gene: TRBV4-1
CDR3 DNA: TGCGCCAGCAGCCAAGCAGGGACAGGGGCCGAGCAGTACTTC
CDR3 protein: CASSQAGTGAEQYF

CDR3 length: 18
J gene: TRBJ2-3
D gene: TRBD2
clone size: .
V gene: TRBV4-3
CDR3 DNA: TGCGCCAGCAGCCAAGATCTTGATCTAGCGGGTTTCACAGATACGCAGTATTTT
CDR3 protein: CASSQDLDLAGFTDTQYF

CDR3 length: 13
J gene: TRBJ2-5
D gene: .
clone size: few
V gene: TRBV18
CDR3 DNA: TGTGCCAGCTCACCACCGCCCGGGGAGACCCAGTACTTC
CDR3 protein: CASSPPPGETQYF

CDR3 length: 16
J gene: TRBJ1-2
D gene: .
clone size: .
V gene: TRBV7-6
CDR3 DNA: TGTGCCAGCAGCTCCCTCGGTGACAGAGATAACTATGGCTACACCTTC
CDR3 protein: CASSSLGDRDNYGYTF

CDR3 length: 16
J gene: TRBJ1-5
D gene: TRBD1
clone size: few
V gene: TRBV28
CDR3 DNA: TGTGCCGGCCTACCTCCGGGACAGGGGCGGCTTCAGCCCCAGCATTTT
CDR3 protein: CAGLPPGQGRLQPQHF

CDR3 length: 12
J gene: TRBJ1-1
D gene: TRBD1
clone size: .
V gene: TRBV20-1
CDR3 DNA: TGCAGTGCGAGGACAGGGGCGCCCGAAGCTTTCTTT
CDR3 protein: CSARTGAPEAFF

CDR3 length: 14
J gene: TRBJ1-6
D gene: TRBD1
clone size: once
V gene: TRBV27
CDR3 DNA: TGTGCCAGCAGCCCGGGACAGAAAAATTCACCCCTCCACTTT
CDR3 protein: CASSPGQKNSPLHF

CDR3 length: 15
J gene: TRBJ2-7
D gene: .
clone size: .
V gene: TRBV6-2/TRBV6-3
CDR3 DNA: TGTGCCAGCAGTGCCCCCAGGACAGCCAGCTACGAGCAGTACTTC
CDR3 protein: CASSAPRTASYEQYF

CDR3 length: 15
J gene: TRBJ1-1
D gene: .
clone size: .
V gene: TRBV10-3
CDR3 DNA: TGTGCCATCAGTCCGGACGCGGGGGGAGGGACTGAAGCTTTCTTT
CDR3 protein: CAISPDAGGGTEAFF

CDR3 length: 14
J gene: TRBJ1-2
D gene: .
clone size: .
V gene: TRBV6-1
CDR3 DNA: TGTGCCAGCAGTGAGGCCTCAGCTTTCTATGGCTACACCTTC
CDR3 protein: CASSEASAFYGYTF

CDR3 length: 16
J gene: TRBJ2-7
D gene: TRBD1
clone size: .
V gene: TRBV18
CDR3 DNA: TGTGCCAGCTCACCACCGTTAACAGGGGATACCTACGAGCAGTACTTC
CDR3 protein: CASSPPLTGDTYEQYF

CDR3 length: 14
J gene: TRBJ1-6
D gene: .
clone size: few
V gene: TRBV4-1
CDR3 DNA: TGCGCCAGCAGCCAAGCGGGGAGGAATTCACCCCTCCACTTT
CDR3 protein: CASSQAGRNSPLHF

CDR3 length: 14
J gene: TRBJ2-2
D gene: .
clone size: .
V gene: TRBV13
CDR3 DNA: TGTGCCAGCAGCTTTTTAGGAGGGGCCGGGGAGCTGTTTTTT
CDR3 protein: CASSFLGGAGELFF

CDR3 length: 17
J gene: TRBJ1-4
D gene: .
clone size: .
V gene: TRBV6-6
CDR3 DNA: TGTGCCAGCAGTTACCAGGGCGACGCATCAACTAATGAAAAACTGTTTTTT
CDR3 protein: CASSYQGDASTNEKLFF

CDR3 length: 15
J gene: TRBJ1-2
D gene: TRBD1
clone size: .
V gene: TRBV27
CDR3 DNA: TGTGCCAGCCGCGGACAGGGGACCACTAACTATGGCTACACCTTC
CDR3 protein: CASRGQGTTNYGYTF